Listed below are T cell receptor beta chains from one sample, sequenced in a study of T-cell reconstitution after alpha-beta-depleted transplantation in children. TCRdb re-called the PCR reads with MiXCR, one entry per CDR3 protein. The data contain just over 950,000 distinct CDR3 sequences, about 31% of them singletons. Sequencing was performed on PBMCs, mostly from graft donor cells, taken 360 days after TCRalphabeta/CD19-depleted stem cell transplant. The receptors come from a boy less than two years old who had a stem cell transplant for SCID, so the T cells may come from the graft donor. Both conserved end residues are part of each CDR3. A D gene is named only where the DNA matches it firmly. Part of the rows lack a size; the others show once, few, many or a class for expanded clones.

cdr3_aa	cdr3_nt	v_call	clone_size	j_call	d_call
CASSQLGTGDYGYTF	TGCGCCAGCAGCCAACTGGGGACAGGGGACTATGGCTACACCTTC	TRBV4-1	-	TRBJ1-2	TRBD1
CASSTRLDEQYF	TGTGCCAGCAGTACCAGGCTCGACGAGCAGTACTTC	TRBV6-6	few	TRBJ2-7	-
CASSFLAGGHNEQFF	TGTGCCAGCAGTTTCCTAGCGGGGGGCCACAATGAGCAGTTCTTC	TRBV12-3/TRBV12-4	-	TRBJ2-1	TRBD2
CASSRRDPEAFF	TGTGCCAGCTCCAGGAGGGACCCTGAAGCTTTCTTT	TRBV2	-	TRBJ1-1	-
CSARDGRGASTDTQYF	TGCAGTGCTAGAGATGGGCGGGGGGCTAGCACAGATACGCAGTATTTT	TRBV20-1	-	TRBJ2-3	TRBD2
CASSLTSGGAGQYF	TGTGCCAGCAGCTTAACTAGCGGGGGGGCGGGGCAGTACTTC	TRBV7-2	few	TRBJ2-7	TRBD2
CAWSVGVGTEAFF	TGTGCCTGGAGTGTGGGGGTCGGGACTGAAGCTTTCTTT	TRBV30	-	TRBJ1-1	-
CASSHRTTTDTQYF	TGTGCCAGCAGCCACCGGACTACAACAGATACGCAGTATTTT	TRBV9	-	TRBJ2-3	-
CASSVQGIGTDTQYF	TGCGCCAGCAGCGTACAGGGGATCGGAACAGATACGCAGTATTTT	TRBV4-1	-	TRBJ2-3	TRBD1
CASEAGALNTEAFF	TGCGCCAGCGAGGCAGGGGCCCTGAACACTGAAGCTTTCTTT	TRBV5-1	-	TRBJ1-1	-
CASSYQGAEQETQYF	TGTGCCAGCAGTTACCAGGGGGCCGAACAAGAGACCCAGTACTTC	TRBV6-2/TRBV6-3	-	TRBJ2-5	TRBD1
CAISARPYEQYF	TGTGCCATCAGTGCCAGGCCCTACGAGCAGTACTTC	TRBV10-3	many	TRBJ2-7	-
CASSPTRTGSSSYGYTF	TGCGCCAGCAGCCCGACCCGGACCGGATCCAGCTCATATGGCTACACCTTC	TRBV5-1	-	TRBJ1-2	-
CASSLLSKASYEQYF	TGTGCCAGCAGCTTATTGTCGAAGGCCTCCTACGAGCAGTACTTC	TRBV7-2	-	TRBJ2-7	-
CASSLYTGGSDEKLFF	TGCGCCAGCAGCCTCTACACAGGGGGCTCGGATGAAAAACTGTTTTTT	TRBV4-1	-	TRBJ1-4	TRBD1
CASSRQGAGEKLFF	TGTGCCAGCAGCAGACAGGGGGCCGGGGAAAAACTGTTTTTT	TRBV12-3/TRBV12-4	many	TRBJ1-4	TRBD1
CASSPRTGGQPQHF	TGTGCCAGCAGTCCCAGGACAGGGGGACAGCCCCAGCATTTT	TRBV28	-	TRBJ1-5	TRBD1
CASSLAGVHPYEQYF	TGCGCCAGCAGCTTGGCCGGGGTCCACCCCTACGAGCAGTACTTC	TRBV5-1	-	TRBJ2-7	-
CSVAGAIAGGPYEQYF	TGCAGCGTTGCTGGGGCTATAGCGGGGGGCCCCTACGAGCAGTACTTC	TRBV29-1	-	TRBJ2-7	TRBD2
CSALGQIYNSPLHF	TGCAGTGCTCTAGGACAGATCTATAATTCACCCCTCCACTTT	TRBV20-1	many	TRBJ1-6	-
CSAFGSSVANEKLFF	TGCAGTGCTTTTGGGTCATCGGTAGCTAATGAAAAACTGTTTTTT	TRBV20-1	once	TRBJ1-4	-
CSIPLAGISDTQYF	TGTTCCATCCCACTAGCGGGGATCTCAGATACGCAGTATTTT	TRBV7-9	-	TRBJ2-3	TRBD2
CASSRLGGRSYNEQFF	TGTGCCAGCAGCCGCCTCGGGGGGCGCTCCTACAATGAGCAGTTCTTC	TRBV3-1	few	TRBJ2-1	-
CASSLGLAGEFNEQFF	TGTGCCAGCAGCTTAGGACTAGCGGGGGAGTTCAATGAGCAGTTCTTC	TRBV7-8	few	TRBJ2-1	TRBD2